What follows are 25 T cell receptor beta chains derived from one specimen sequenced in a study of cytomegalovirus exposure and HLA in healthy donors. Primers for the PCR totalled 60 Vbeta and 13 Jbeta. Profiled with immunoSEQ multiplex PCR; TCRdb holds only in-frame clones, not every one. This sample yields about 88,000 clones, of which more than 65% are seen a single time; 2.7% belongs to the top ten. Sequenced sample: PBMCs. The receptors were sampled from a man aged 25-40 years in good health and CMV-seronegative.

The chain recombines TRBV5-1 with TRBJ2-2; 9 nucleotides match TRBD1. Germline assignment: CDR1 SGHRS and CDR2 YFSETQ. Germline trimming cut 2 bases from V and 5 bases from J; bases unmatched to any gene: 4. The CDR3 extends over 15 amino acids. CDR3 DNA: TGCGCCAGCAGCTTACAGGGGGCGGGAACCGGGGAGCTGTTTTTT. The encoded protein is CASSLQGAGTGELFF.

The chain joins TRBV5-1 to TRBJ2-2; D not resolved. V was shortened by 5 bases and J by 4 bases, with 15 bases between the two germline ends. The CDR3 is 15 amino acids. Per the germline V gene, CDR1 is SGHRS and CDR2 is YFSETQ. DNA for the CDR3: TGCGCCAGCAGTCCAAAATTCGCGAGCACCGGGGAGCTGTTTTTT. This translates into CASSPKFASTGELFF.

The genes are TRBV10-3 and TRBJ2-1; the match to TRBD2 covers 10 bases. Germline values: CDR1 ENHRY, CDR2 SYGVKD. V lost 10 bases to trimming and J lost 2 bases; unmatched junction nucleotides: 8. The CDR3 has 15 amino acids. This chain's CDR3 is CASMDLAGAYNEQFF. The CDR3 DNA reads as TGTGCCAGCATGGATCTAGCGGGGGCCTACAATGAGCAGTTCTTC.

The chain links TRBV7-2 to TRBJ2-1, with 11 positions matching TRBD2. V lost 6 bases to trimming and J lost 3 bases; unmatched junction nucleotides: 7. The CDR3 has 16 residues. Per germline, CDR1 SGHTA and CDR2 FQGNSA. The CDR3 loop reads CASRSRTSGHYNEQFF. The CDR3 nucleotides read TGTGCCAGCAGATCAAGGACTAGCGGGCACTACAATGAGCAGTTCTTC.

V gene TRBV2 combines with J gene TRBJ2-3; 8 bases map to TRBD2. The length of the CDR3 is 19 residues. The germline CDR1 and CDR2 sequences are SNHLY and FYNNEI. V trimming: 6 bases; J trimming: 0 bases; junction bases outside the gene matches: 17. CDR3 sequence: CASRKGVAGLMLSTDTQYF. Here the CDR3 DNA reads TGTGCCAGCAGAAAAGGGGTAGCGGGACTCATGCTGAGCACAGATACGCAGTATTTT.

The CDR3 loop is CASSLGAETTPYEQYF. In nucleotides, the CDR3 is TGTGCCAGCAGTTTAGGGGCTGAGACAACCCCCTACGAGCAGTACTTC. The gene calls are TRBV27 and TRBJ2-7; tentative D call: TRBD1 (5 bases). The V gene's germline CDR1 is MNHEY and CDR2 SMNVEV (reference sequence). CDR3 length: 16 amino acids. The ends were cut back, 2 bases at V and 2 bases at J, with 16 bases in the middle.

The CDR3 DNA sequence: TGTGCCAGCAGTGCGGGGGGGCTCACAGATACGCAGTATTTT. Translated, it gives CASSAGGLTDTQYF. The chain is built from TRBV6-1 and TRBJ2-3; 8 nucleotides line up with TRBD2. This CDR3 spans 14 amino acids. Germline CDR1 and CDR2: MNHNS and SASEGT. The J segment lost 2 bases and the V segment lost 4 bases, leaving 2 bases of the junction unmatched.

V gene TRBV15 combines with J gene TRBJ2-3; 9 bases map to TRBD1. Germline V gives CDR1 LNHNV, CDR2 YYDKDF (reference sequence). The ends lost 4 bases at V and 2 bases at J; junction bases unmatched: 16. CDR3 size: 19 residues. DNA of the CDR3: TGTGCCACCAGCAAACCGGGACAGGGCTATCGAGGAGACACAGATACGCAGTATTTT. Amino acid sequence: CATSKPGQGYRGDTDTQYF.

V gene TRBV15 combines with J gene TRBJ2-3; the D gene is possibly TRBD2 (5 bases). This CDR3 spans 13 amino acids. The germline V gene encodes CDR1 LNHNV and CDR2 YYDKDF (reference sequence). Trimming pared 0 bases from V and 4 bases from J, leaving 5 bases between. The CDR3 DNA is TGTGCCACCAGCAGAGAGCGGGCAGATACGCAGTATTTT. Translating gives CATSRERADTQYF.

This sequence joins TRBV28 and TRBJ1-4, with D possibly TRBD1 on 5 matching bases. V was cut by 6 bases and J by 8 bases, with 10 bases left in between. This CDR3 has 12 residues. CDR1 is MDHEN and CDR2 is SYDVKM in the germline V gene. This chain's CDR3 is CASRGGGEKLFF. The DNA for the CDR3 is TGTGCCAGCAGGGGGGGAGGGGAAAAACTGTTTTTT. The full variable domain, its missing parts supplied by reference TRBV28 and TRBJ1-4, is DVKVTQSSRYLVKRTGEKVFLECVQDMDHENMFWYRQDPGLGLRLIYFSYDVKMKEKGDIPEGYSVSREKKERFSLILESASTNQTSMYLCASRGGGEKLFFGSGTQLSVL.

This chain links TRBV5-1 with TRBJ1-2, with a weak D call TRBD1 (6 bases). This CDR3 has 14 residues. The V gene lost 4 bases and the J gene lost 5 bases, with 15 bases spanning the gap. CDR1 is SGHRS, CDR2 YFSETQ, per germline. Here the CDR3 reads CASSDRISAYGYTF. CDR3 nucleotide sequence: TGCGCCAGCAGCGACAGGATATCAGCTTATGGCTACACCTTC.

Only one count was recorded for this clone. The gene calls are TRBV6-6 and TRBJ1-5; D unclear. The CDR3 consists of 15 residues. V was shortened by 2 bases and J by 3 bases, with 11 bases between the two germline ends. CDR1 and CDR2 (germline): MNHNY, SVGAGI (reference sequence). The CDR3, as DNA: TGTGCCAGCAGTTACGGTCGGTCCTTCAATCAGCCCCAGCATTTT. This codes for CASSYGRSFNQPQHF.

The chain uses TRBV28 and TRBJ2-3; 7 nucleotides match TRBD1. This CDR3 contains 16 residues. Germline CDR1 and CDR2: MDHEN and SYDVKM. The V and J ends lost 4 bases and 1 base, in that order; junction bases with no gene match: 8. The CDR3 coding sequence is TGTGCCAGCAGTTCTAAACAGGGGTTGGGCACAGATACGCAGTATTTT. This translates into CASSSKQGLGTDTQYF.

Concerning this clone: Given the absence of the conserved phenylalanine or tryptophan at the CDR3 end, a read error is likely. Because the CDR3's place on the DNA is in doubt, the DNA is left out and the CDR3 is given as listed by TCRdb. CDR3 amino acids: CASSLGDRVGSVTFL. V usage is TRBV5-1 and J usage is TRBJ1-1; TRBD1 is the table's D call, not checked against the DNA. The germline gives CDR1 SGHRS, CDR2 YFSETQ. The CDR3 extends over 15 residues, inclusive of both ends.

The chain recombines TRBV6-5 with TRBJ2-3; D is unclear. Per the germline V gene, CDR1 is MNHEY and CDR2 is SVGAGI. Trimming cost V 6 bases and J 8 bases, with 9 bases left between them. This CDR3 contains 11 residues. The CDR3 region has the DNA TGTGCCAGCAGGCTAGAGCGTACGCAGTATTTT. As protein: CASRLERTQYF.

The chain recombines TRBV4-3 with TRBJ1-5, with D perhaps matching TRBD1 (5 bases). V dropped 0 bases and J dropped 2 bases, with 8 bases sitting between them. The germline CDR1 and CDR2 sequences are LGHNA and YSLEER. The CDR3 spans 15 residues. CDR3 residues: CASSQDVTGNQPQHF. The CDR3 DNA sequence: TGCGCCAGCAGCCAAGACGTGACAGGCAATCAGCCCCAGCATTTT.

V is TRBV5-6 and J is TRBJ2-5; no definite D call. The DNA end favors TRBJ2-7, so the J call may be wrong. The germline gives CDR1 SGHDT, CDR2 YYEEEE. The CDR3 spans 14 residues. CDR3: CASSLGQPAHEQYF. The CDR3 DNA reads TGTGCCAGCAGCTTGGGACAACCGGCCCACGAGCAGTACTTC.

The DNA of the CDR3 is TGTGCCTGGAGTGTCGGGACAGACTATGGCTACACCTTC. Encoded protein: CAWSVGTDYGYTF. V usage is TRBV30 and J usage is TRBJ1-2, with TRBD1 identical over 7 bases. Germline assignment: CDR1 GTSNPN and CDR2 SVGIG (reference sequence). The CDR3 length is 13 residues. The ends lost 0 bases at V and 3 bases at J; junction bases unmatched: 1.

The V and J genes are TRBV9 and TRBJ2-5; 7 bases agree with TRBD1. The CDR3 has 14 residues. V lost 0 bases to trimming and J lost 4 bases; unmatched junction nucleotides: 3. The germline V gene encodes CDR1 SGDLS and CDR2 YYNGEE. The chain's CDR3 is CASSVEGGLETQYF. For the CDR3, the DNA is TGTGCCAGCAGCGTAGAAGGGGGCCTAGAGACCCAGTACTTC. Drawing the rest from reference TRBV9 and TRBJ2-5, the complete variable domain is DSGVTQTPKHLITATGQRVTLRCSPRSGDLSVYWYQQSLDQGLQFLIQYYNGEERAKGNILERFSAQQFPDLHSELNLSSLELGDSALYFCASSVEGGLETQYFGPGTRLLVL.

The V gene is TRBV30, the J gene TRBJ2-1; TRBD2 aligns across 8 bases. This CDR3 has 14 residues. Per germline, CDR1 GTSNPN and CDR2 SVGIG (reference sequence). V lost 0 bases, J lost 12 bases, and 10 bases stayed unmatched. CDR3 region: CAWSVAGLEGGQFF. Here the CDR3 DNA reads TGTGCCTGGAGTGTAGCGGGACTAGAGGGGGGGCAGTTCTTC.

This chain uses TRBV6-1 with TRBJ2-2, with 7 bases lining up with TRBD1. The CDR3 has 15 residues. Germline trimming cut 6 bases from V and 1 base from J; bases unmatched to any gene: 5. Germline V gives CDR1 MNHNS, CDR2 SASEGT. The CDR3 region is CASRLRQGNTGELFF. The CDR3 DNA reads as TGTGCCAGCAGATTGAGACAGGGGAACACCGGGGAGCTGTTTTTT.

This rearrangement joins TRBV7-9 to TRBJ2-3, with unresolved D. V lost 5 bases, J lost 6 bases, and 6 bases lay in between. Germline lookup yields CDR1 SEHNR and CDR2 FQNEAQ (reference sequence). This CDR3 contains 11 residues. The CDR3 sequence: CASSPYDTQYF. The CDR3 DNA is TGTGCCAGCAGCCCGTATGATACGCAGTATTTT. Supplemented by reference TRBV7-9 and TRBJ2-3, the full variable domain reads DTGVSQNPRHKITKRGQNVTFRCDPISEHNRLYWYRQTLGQGPEFLTYFQNEAQLEKSRLLSDRFSAERPKGSFSTLEIQRTEQGDSAMYLCASSPYDTQYFGPGTRLTVL.

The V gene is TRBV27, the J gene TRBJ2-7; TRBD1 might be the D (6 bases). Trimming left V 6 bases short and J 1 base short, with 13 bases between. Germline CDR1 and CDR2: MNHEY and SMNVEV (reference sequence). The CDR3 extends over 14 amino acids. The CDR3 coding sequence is TGTGCCAGCAGCCGGTTAACAGGGTCCTACGAGCAGTACTTC. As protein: CASSRLTGSYEQYF.

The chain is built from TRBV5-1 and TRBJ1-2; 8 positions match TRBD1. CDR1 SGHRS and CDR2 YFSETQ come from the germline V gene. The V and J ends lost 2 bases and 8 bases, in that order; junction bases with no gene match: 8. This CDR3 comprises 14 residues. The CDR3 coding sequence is TGCGCCAGCAGCTTTTTGACAGGGGAAGACGGCTACACCTTC. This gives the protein CASSFLTGEDGYTF.

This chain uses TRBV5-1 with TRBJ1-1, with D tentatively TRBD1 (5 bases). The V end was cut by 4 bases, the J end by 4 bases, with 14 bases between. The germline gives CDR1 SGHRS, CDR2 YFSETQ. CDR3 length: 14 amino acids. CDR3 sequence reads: CASSVGDLGTEAFF. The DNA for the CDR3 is TGCGCCAGCAGCGTAGGGGATTTGGGCACTGAAGCTTTCTTT.